This TCR beta chain came from a study of technical replicates of blood from four donors. This CDR3 contains 15 residues. Germline assignment: CDR1 SGDLS and CDR2 YYNGEE. Trimming took 1 base from V and 6 from J, leaving 14 bases between them. Some clones are missing from TCRdb's copy, which holds only in-frame ones; the method was immunoSEQ multiplex PCR. The sample lists tens of thousands of clones, roughly 95% occurring once. The sequence was collected from a human donor in good health. The genes are TRBV9 and TRBJ2-1; maybe TRBD2 (5 bases). Sequences were obtained from T cells isolated from PBMCs. The CDR3 loop is CASSVLSGYGNEQFF. The CDR3, as DNA: TGTGCCAGCAGCGTATTAAGCGGCTACGGCAATGAGCAGTTCTTC.